A selection of T cell receptor beta chains follows, all from one sample in a study of blood T cells in healthy people across ages. A single record per CDR3 protein comes from TCRdb applying MiXCR to the 5' RACE reads. The repertoire holds 800,000 to 1,300,000 distinct CDR3 sequences, with around 25% as singletons. This sample also appeared in a second study, on T cells of mothers and their children.

Sequenced: blood. The receptors shown here come from a girl aged 2 to 9 in good health. Each CDR3 is given with its conserved first and last residue. A D gene is named only where the DNA matches it firmly. For some rows the clone size is stated as once, few or many, or as a class when expanded; others skip it.

d_gene,j_gene,abundance,v_gene,CDR3aa,CDR3nt
TRBD2,TRBJ2-7,-,TRBV4-1,CASSQDSGGFYEQYF,TGCGCCAGCAGCCAAGATTCGGGAGGGTTCTACGAGCAGTACTTC
TRBD1,TRBJ2-1,few,TRBV7-8,CASSLGTGLNEQFF,TGTGCCAGCAGCTTAGGGACAGGGCTCAATGAGCAGTTCTTC
-,TRBJ2-7,-,TRBV6-5,CASSYSISRPVYEQYF,TGTGCCAGCAGTTACTCGATAAGCAGGCCGGTCTACGAGCAGTACTTC
TRBD2,TRBJ2-1,-,TRBV20-1,CSARDGRLAGYNEQFF,TGCAGTGCTAGAGATGGGCGGCTAGCGGGATACAATGAGCAGTTCTTC
-,TRBJ1-5,-,TRBV20-1,CSATGSEYSNQPQHF,TGCAGTGCTACAGGGAGCGAATATAGCAATCAGCCCCAGCATTTT
-,TRBJ2-2,few,TRBV14,CASSHERDTGELFF,TGTGCCAGCAGCCATGAACGCGACACCGGGGAGCTGTTTTTT
-,TRBJ1-2,-,TRBV20-1,CSAVRGNYGYTF,TGCAGTGCAGTCAGGGGAAACTATGGCTACACCTTC
-,TRBJ2-3,-,TRBV20-1,CSARSTLLYTQYF,TGCAGTGCTAGGTCGACTCTCCTTTATACGCAGTATTTT
TRBD1,TRBJ1-4,-,TRBV20-1,CSAPDRGREKLFF,TGCAGTGCTCCCGACAGGGGGCGCGAAAAACTGTTTTTT
-,TRBJ1-2,-,TRBV7-9,CASSDSDYGYTF,TGTGCCAGCAGCGATAGTGACTATGGCTACACCTTC
-,TRBJ1-1,few,TRBV4-3,CASSQELGVAFF,TGCGCCAGCAGCCAAGAGTTGGGTGTAGCTTTCTTT
-,TRBJ1-4,few,TRBV12-3/TRBV12-4,CASSFYGSNEKLFF,TGTGCCAGCAGTTTCTACGGATCTAATGAAAAACTGTTTTTT
-,TRBJ2-7,many,TRBV2,CASSYTGLREQYF,TGTGCCAGCAGTTATACAGGGTTGAGAGAGCAGTACTTC
-,TRBJ1-1,few,TRBV7-8,CASVRIAEAFF,TGTGCCAGTGTTCGGATTGCTGAAGCTTTCTTT
TRBD1,TRBJ1-1,few,TRBV7-2,CAITRDRGRFRAFF,TGTGCCATTACCCGGGACAGGGGGCGATTTCGAGCTTTCTTT
-,TRBJ1-4,-,TRBV20-1,CSASYPPATNEKLFF,TGCAGTGCTAGCTACCCTCCGGCAACTAATGAAAAACTGTTTTTT
-,TRBJ2-4,-,TRBV12-3/TRBV12-4,CASSLNTKQANIQYF,TGTGCCAGCAGTTTAAATACAAAGCAAGCCAACATTCAGTACTTC
TRBD2,TRBJ2-1,-,TRBV12-3/TRBV12-4,CASSGNSGTSGYNEQFF,TGTGCCAGCAGTGGCAACTCCGGGACTAGCGGATACAATGAGCAGTTCTTC
-,TRBJ1-1,-,TRBV14,CASSQVGVITEAFF,TGTGCCAGCAGCCAAGTCGGGGTCATCACTGAAGCTTTCTTT
TRBD2,TRBJ2-1,-,TRBV14,CASSTGTSGRALSSYNEQFF,TGTGCCAGCAGCACGGGGACTAGCGGGAGGGCCCTATCCTCCTACAATGAGCAGTTCTTC
TRBD1,TRBJ2-7,few,TRBV27,CASGTGAIYEQYF,TGTGCCAGCGGGACAGGAGCAATCTACGAGCAGTACTTC
-,TRBJ2-3,-,TRBV6-6,CASKEWGTDTQYF,TGTGCCAGCAAGGAATGGGGGACAGATACGCAGTATTTT
TRBD2,TRBJ2-7,-,TRBV25-1,CASSVTTSGPSYEQYF,TGTGCCAGCAGTGTTACAACTAGCGGCCCCTCCTACGAGCAGTACTTC
-,TRBJ1-6,-,TRBV11-2,CASSLVLRPTLGSPLHF,TGTGCCAGCAGCTTAGTTCTTCGACCTACCCTTGGATCACCCCTCCACTTT
TRBD2,TRBJ2-1,-,TRBV29-1,CSVGGLESDNEQFF,TGCAGCGTCGGGGGACTAGAGAGCGACAATGAGCAGTTCTTC
TRBD2,TRBJ2-5,few,TRBV6-1,CASSDYGLVHRETQYF,TGTGCCAGCAGTGATTATGGACTAGTCCATCGAGAGACCCAGTACTTC
-,TRBJ2-7,-,TRBV5-1,CTSSLVVSYEQYF,TGCACCAGCAGCTTGGTTGTCTCCTACGAGCAGTACTTC
TRBD2,TRBJ2-7,few,TRBV4-1,CASSQAGREINEQYF,TGCGCCAGCAGCCAAGCAGGGCGGGAGATAAACGAGCAGTACTTC
-,TRBJ2-1,few,TRBV6-1,CASSEFGASVNNEQFF,TGTGCCAGCAGTGAATTTGGGGCTAGCGTGAACAATGAGCAGTTCTTC
-,TRBJ1-4,-,TRBV12-3/TRBV12-4,CASSPRPPTDNEKLFF,TGTGCCAGCAGTCCTCGGCCCCCCACAGATAATGAAAAACTGTTTTTT
-,TRBJ2-3,-,TRBV2,CASQLDPAAHADTQYF,TGTGCCAGCCAACTGGACCCAGCGGCACATGCAGATACGCAGTATTTT
TRBD1,TRBJ1-1,few,TRBV12-3/TRBV12-4,CASSYRGGAEAFF,TGTGCCAGCAGTTACAGGGGTGGGGCTGAAGCTTTCTTT
-,TRBJ2-2,few,TRBV6-5,CASSYSWDPNTGELFF,TGTGCCAGCAGTTACTCGTGGGACCCTAACACCGGGGAGCTGTTTTTT
-,TRBJ1-2,-,TRBV12-3/TRBV12-4,CASSPRPWDGYTF,TGTGCCAGCAGTCCTCGGCCTTGGGACGGCTACACCTTC
-,TRBJ2-1,-,TRBV20-1,CSESPLSSCNEQFF,TGCAGTGAGTCACCCCTAAGCTCCTGCAATGAGCAGTTCTTC
TRBD2,TRBJ2-3,-,TRBV9,CASSGGGEDTQYF,TGTGCCAGCAGCGGGGGGGGAGAAGATACGCAGTATTTT
-,TRBJ2-1,-,TRBV29-1,CSVGKERVDFYEQFF,TGCAGCGTTGGGAAAGAGAGAGTAGATTTTTATGAGCAGTTCTTC
-,TRBJ2-2,many,TRBV29-1,CSLGPGDNGELFF,TGCAGCCTCGGACCGGGAGATAACGGGGAGCTGTTTTTT
-,TRBJ2-7,-,TRBV9,CASSVGGRDEQYF,TGTGCCAGCAGCGTGGGGGGACGGGACGAGCAGTACTTC
TRBD1,TRBJ2-6,-,TRBV20-1,CSARDHRGRESGANVLTF,TGCAGTGCTAGAGACCACAGGGGGCGTGAATCTGGGGCCAACGTCCTGACTTTC
TRBD2,TRBJ2-5,few,TRBV10-3,CAISELGSGGYETQYF,TGTGCCATCAGTGAGTTGGGTAGCGGGGGTTACGAGACCCAGTACTTC
-,TRBJ2-5,few,TRBV20-1,CSARAVGGGETPYF,TGCAGTGCTAGGGCCGTGGGGGGCGGCGAGACCCCGTACTTC
TRBD2,TRBJ2-5,few,TRBV4-1,CASSQPGLAGALQETQYF,TGCGCCAGCAGCCAACCGGGACTAGCGGGAGCCCTACAAGAGACCCAGTACTTC
-,TRBJ2-1,few,TRBV10-3,CAISESKSDNEQFF,TGTGCCATCAGTGAGTCGAAAAGTGACAATGAGCAGTTCTTC
-,TRBJ2-3,few,TRBV15,CATSREEINTQYF,TGTGCCACCAGCAGAGAGGAAATAAATACGCAGTATTTT
-,TRBJ2-7,-,TRBV5-1,CASTIDGFYEQYF,TGCGCCAGCACCATAGACGGGTTCTACGAGCAGTACTTC
-,TRBJ2-7,-,TRBV29-1,CSVDSGQRTYEQYF,TGCAGCGTTGACTCCGGACAGCGAACCTACGAGCAGTACTTC
TRBD1,TRBJ1-2,-,TRBV6-5,CASSYNRGEVYGYTF,TGTGCCAGCAGTTACAACAGGGGGGAGGTCTATGGCTACACCTTC
-,TRBJ2-1,few,TRBV7-9,CASSPDSQEQFF,TGTGCCAGCAGCCCCGACAGCCAGGAGCAGTTCTTC
-,TRBJ2-3,-,TRBV7-2,CASSFGVIGRADTQYF,TGTGCCAGCAGCTTTGGGGTCATCGGTAGAGCAGATACGCAGTATTTT
-,TRBJ1-4,few,TRBV7-9,CASSSAGTSGKLFF,TGTGCCAGCAGCTCGGCCGGGACCTCGGGAAAACTGTTTTTT
TRBD1,TRBJ2-7,once,TRBV25-1,CASQQGTYEQYF,TGTGCCAGCCAACAGGGGACCTACGAGCAGTACTTC
TRBD1,TRBJ2-1,few,TRBV29-1,CSVAGQGKGNEQFF,TGCAGCGTTGCCGGACAGGGGAAGGGCAATGAGCAGTTCTTC
TRBD2,TRBJ2-3,few,TRBV7-3,CASSLIPLAVTDTQYF,TGTGCCAGCAGCTTAATACCCCTAGCGGTAACAGATACGCAGTATTTT
-,TRBJ1-3,few,TRBV10-3,CAISEGDSFSGNTIYF,TGTGCCATCAGTGAGGGCGACAGCTTCTCTGGAAACACCATATATTTT
TRBD1,TRBJ1-2,few,TRBV20-1,CSARDGQGKWLNYGYTF,TGCAGTGCTAGAGATGGACAGGGAAAGTGGCTTAACTATGGCTACACCTTC
TRBD1,TRBJ1-6,-,TRBV7-8,CASSSGTGYSVGNSPLHF,TGTGCCAGCAGCTCCGGGACAGGGTATTCTGTGGGCAATTCACCCCTCCACTTT
TRBD2,TRBJ2-3,-,TRBV12-3/TRBV12-4,CASSSISGGNADTQYF,TGTGCCAGCAGTTCTATTAGCGGGGGAAACGCAGATACGCAGTATTTT
TRBD2,TRBJ2-2,many,TRBV7-3,CASSFSGTGELFF,TGTGCCAGCAGCTTTAGCGGGACCGGGGAGCTGTTTTTT
-,TRBJ2-5,few,TRBV29-1,CSVEGSPEETQYF,TGCAGCGTTGAAGGCTCCCCGGAAGAGACCCAGTACTTC